This T cell receptor (beta chain) was documented in a study of cytomegalovirus exposure and HLA in healthy donors. General study points: Later analysis placed DRB1 highest and HLA-C lowest in TCR association rates, which differed by HLA locus. A later analysis associated 15,000 or so TCR beta sequences with HLA alleles at a 0.05 false discovery rate.

Per germline, CDR1 MDHEN and CDR2 SYDVKM. This CDR3 region has 11 residues. The V and J ends lost 5 bases and 10 bases respectively, with 12 bases between them. Points on this clone: Its cognate antigen is unknown.

The PCR was carried out with 60 Vbeta primers and 13 Jbeta primers. Sequenced by immunoSEQ multiplex PCR; TCRdb stores in-frame clones only, minus some. The table includes roughly 230,000 clones, 85% to 95% detected once. V gene TRBV28 combines with J gene TRBJ2-7; weak D call: TRBD2 (5 bases). The sequencing input was PBMCs. The source is a girl aged 2 to 9 in good health and CMV-seronegative. CDR3 residues: CASSLGRGQYF. The CDR3, as DNA: TGTGCCAGCAGTCTCGGACGGGGACAGTACTTC.